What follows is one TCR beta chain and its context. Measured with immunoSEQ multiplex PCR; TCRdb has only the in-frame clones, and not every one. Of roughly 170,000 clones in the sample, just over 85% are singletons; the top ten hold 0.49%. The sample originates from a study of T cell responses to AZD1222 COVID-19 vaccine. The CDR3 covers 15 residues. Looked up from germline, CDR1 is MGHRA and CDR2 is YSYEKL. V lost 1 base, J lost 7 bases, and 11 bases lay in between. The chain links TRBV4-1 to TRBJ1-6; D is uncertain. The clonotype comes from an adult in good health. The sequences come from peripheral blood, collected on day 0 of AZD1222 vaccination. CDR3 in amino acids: CASSQGYSVNSPLHF. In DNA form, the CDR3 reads TGCGCCAGCAGCCAAGGATACAGTGTCAATTCACCCCTCCACTTT.